This is a list of T cell receptor beta chains from one sample in a study of blood T cells in healthy people across ages. From the 5' RACE reads, TCRdb called clonotypes with MiXCR, one entry per CDR3 protein. Of fewer than 800,000 distinct CDR3 sequences listed, around a quarter were seen once; the top ten hold 9.4%. These records were also assigned to another study, of T cells of mothers and their children.

The sequencing input was blood. The receptors originated from a boy between 5 and 17 years old in good health. The CDR3 runs from the conserved cysteine through the conserved F or W. The D gene is left open where the match is weak. Clone size appears in some rows only: once, few, many, or a class for an expanded clone.

J gene: TRBJ2-7; D gene: NA; clone size: NA; V gene: TRBV5-6; CDR3 DNA: TGTGCCAGCAGCCGGACAGACTACGAGCAGTACTTC; CDR3 protein: CASSRTDYEQYF
J gene: TRBJ2-5; D gene: TRBD2; clone size: few; V gene: TRBV3-1; CDR3 DNA: TGTGCCAGCAGCCAAGAAGGGTGGGAGGGCCGGATAAGGGAGACCCAGTACTTC; CDR3 protein: CASSQEGWEGRIRETQYF
J gene: TRBJ2-7; D gene: NA; clone size: NA; V gene: TRBV7-9; CDR3 DNA: TGTGCCAGCAGCTTAGCGCGAGGATCCACCTACGAGCAGTACTTC; CDR3 protein: CASSLARGSTYEQYF
J gene: TRBJ2-5; D gene: TRBD1; clone size: few; V gene: TRBV27; CDR3 DNA: TGTGCCAGCAGCTCGGACAGGCTGAACCAAGAGACCCAGTACTTC; CDR3 protein: CASSSDRLNQETQYF
J gene: TRBJ2-7; D gene: NA; clone size: NA; V gene: TRBV20-1; CDR3 DNA: TGCAGTGCTAGAGTATTTCGACTAGGCATCCTCGAGCAGTACTTC; CDR3 protein: CSARVFRLGILEQYF
J gene: TRBJ2-3; D gene: NA; clone size: NA; V gene: TRBV20-1; CDR3 DNA: TGCAGTGCTCTGAGGAGCACAGATACGCAGTATTTT; CDR3 protein: CSALRSTDTQYF
J gene: TRBJ2-2; D gene: NA; clone size: few; V gene: TRBV6-4; CDR3 DNA: TGTGCCAGCAGTGACCGGAACACCGGGGAGCTGTTTTTT; CDR3 protein: CASSDRNTGELFF
J gene: TRBJ2-3; D gene: NA; clone size: NA; V gene: TRBV29-1; CDR3 DNA: TGCAGCGTTGCCGGCTCAAATACGCAGTATTTT; CDR3 protein: CSVAGSNTQYF
J gene: TRBJ1-4; D gene: TRBD1; clone size: few; V gene: TRBV10-3; CDR3 DNA: TGTGCCATCAGTGAGAACCGACAGGGGGTGCGCGATGAAAAACTGTTTTTT; CDR3 protein: CAISENRQGVRDEKLFF
J gene: TRBJ2-5; D gene: TRBD2; clone size: NA; V gene: TRBV6-5; CDR3 DNA: TGTGCCAGCAGTTACTCGCCCAGCGGGAGAGGGGAGACCCAGTACTTC; CDR3 protein: CASSYSPSGRGETQYF
J gene: TRBJ2-5; D gene: NA; clone size: NA; V gene: TRBV7-2; CDR3 DNA: TGTGCCAGCAGCTTACAGACAGGCCTCCAAGAGACCCAGTACTTC; CDR3 protein: CASSLQTGLQETQYF
J gene: TRBJ1-2; D gene: NA; clone size: NA; V gene: TRBV28; CDR3 DNA: TGTGCCAGCAGTAAAGGGACTCGAGGCTACACCTTC; CDR3 protein: CASSKGTRGYTF
J gene: TRBJ2-5; D gene: TRBD2; clone size: NA; V gene: TRBV6-2/TRBV6-3; CDR3 DNA: TGTGCCAGCAGTTACGAAGTTTTGCTAGCGGGGGGCCTAGACCAAGAGACCCAGTACTTC; CDR3 protein: CASSYEVLLAGGLDQETQYF
J gene: TRBJ1-1; D gene: TRBD1; clone size: few; V gene: TRBV3-1; CDR3 DNA: TGTGCCAGCAGCCAGCCCGGGACAGGCACTGAAGCTTTCTTT; CDR3 protein: CASSQPGTGTEAFF
J gene: TRBJ2-5; D gene: NA; clone size: few; V gene: TRBV7-9; CDR3 DNA: TGTGCCAGCAGAAAAACCTCGGAGACCCAGTACTTC; CDR3 protein: CASRKTSETQYF
J gene: TRBJ1-3; D gene: TRBD1; clone size: NA; V gene: TRBV10-3; CDR3 DNA: TGTGCCATCAGTGGTGGAATTGGGACAGGGAGAAACACCATATATTTT; CDR3 protein: CAISGGIGTGRNTIYF
J gene: TRBJ2-7; D gene: NA; clone size: few; V gene: TRBV10-3; CDR3 DNA: TGTGCCATCAGTGAGTACCGGGGACTCCCTCACGAGCAGTACTTC; CDR3 protein: CAISEYRGLPHEQYF
J gene: TRBJ2-5; D gene: TRBD1; clone size: NA; V gene: TRBV2; CDR3 DNA: TGTGCCAGCAGAGATCCGGGACAGGTCGGCCAAGAGACCCAGTACTTC; CDR3 protein: CASRDPGQVGQETQYF
J gene: TRBJ2-7; D gene: NA; clone size: NA; V gene: TRBV18; CDR3 DNA: TGTGCCAGCTCACCACCGGGATTATACTCCTACGAGCAGTACTTC; CDR3 protein: CASSPPGLYSYEQYF
J gene: TRBJ2-2; D gene: NA; clone size: NA; V gene: TRBV12-3/TRBV12-4; CDR3 DNA: TGTGCCAGCAGCCCCGTCGGGAACACCGGGGAGCTGTTTTTT; CDR3 protein: CASSPVGNTGELFF
J gene: TRBJ1-2; D gene: TRBD1; clone size: few; V gene: TRBV12-3/TRBV12-4; CDR3 DNA: TGTGCCAGCAGAACTACAGGGGGCGGACATGGCTACACCTTC; CDR3 protein: CASRTTGGGHGYTF
J gene: TRBJ1-2; D gene: NA; clone size: NA; V gene: TRBV12-3/TRBV12-4; CDR3 DNA: TGTGCTAGCAGATTCCTCGGGGCAGGTGGCTACACCTTC; CDR3 protein: CASRFLGAGGYTF
J gene: TRBJ2-5; D gene: NA; clone size: NA; V gene: TRBV2; CDR3 DNA: TGTGCCAGCAACTTCTGGCAAGAGACCCAGTACTTC; CDR3 protein: CASNFWQETQYF
J gene: TRBJ2-7; D gene: NA; clone size: NA; V gene: TRBV6-2/TRBV6-3; CDR3 DNA: TGTGCCAGCAGTTCCCTTGGGACAATCTCCTACGAGCAGTACTTC; CDR3 protein: CASSSLGTISYEQYF
J gene: TRBJ2-2; D gene: NA; clone size: few; V gene: TRBV9; CDR3 DNA: TGTGCCAGCGCCCGGGCAGACAACACCGGGGAGCTGTTTTTT; CDR3 protein: CASARADNTGELFF
J gene: TRBJ2-3; D gene: TRBD2; clone size: NA; V gene: TRBV29-1; CDR3 DNA: TGCAGCGTACGACTAGCGGGGGGGTCAGATACGCAGTATTTT; CDR3 protein: CSVRLAGGSDTQYF
J gene: TRBJ2-7; D gene: NA; clone size: few; V gene: TRBV23-1; CDR3 DNA: TGCGCCAGCAGTGTCCGGACTGCAAGCTCCTACGAGCAGTACTTC; CDR3 protein: CASSVRTASSYEQYF
J gene: TRBJ2-1; D gene: NA; clone size: NA; V gene: TRBV20-1; CDR3 DNA: TGCAGTGCTAGAGATCCCGGGGGCTACAATGAGCAGTTCTTC; CDR3 protein: CSARDPGGYNEQFF
J gene: TRBJ2-1; D gene: NA; clone size: NA; V gene: TRBV9; CDR3 DNA: TGTGCCAGCAGTTGGAGGGAACCCTACAATGAGCAGTTCTTC; CDR3 protein: CASSWREPYNEQFF
J gene: TRBJ2-7; D gene: TRBD2; clone size: few; V gene: TRBV7-9; CDR3 DNA: TGTGCCAGCAGCTTAGGAGGCCTAGCGGAGCCCTACGAGCAGTACTTC; CDR3 protein: CASSLGGLAEPYEQYF
J gene: TRBJ1-3; D gene: NA; clone size: few; V gene: TRBV29-1; CDR3 DNA: TGCAGCGTCATAGCCCTCTCTGGAAACACCATATATTTT; CDR3 protein: CSVIALSGNTIYF
J gene: TRBJ2-7; D gene: NA; clone size: many; V gene: TRBV12-3/TRBV12-4; CDR3 DNA: TGTGCCAGCAGTACTGCCTACGAGCAGTACTTC; CDR3 protein: CASSTAYEQYF
J gene: TRBJ2-6; D gene: NA; clone size: few; V gene: TRBV12-3/TRBV12-4; CDR3 DNA: TGTGCCAGCAGTTTCCGGGGAATACGCTCTGGGGCCAACGTCCTGACTTTC; CDR3 protein: CASSFRGIRSGANVLTF
J gene: TRBJ2-1; D gene: TRBD2; clone size: NA; V gene: TRBV28; CDR3 DNA: TGTGCCAGCAGTGTCTGGCGGGAGGCGCTTTTGGGCTACAATGAGCAGTTCTTC; CDR3 protein: CASSVWREALLGYNEQFF
J gene: TRBJ2-5; D gene: TRBD1; clone size: few; V gene: TRBV5-1; CDR3 DNA: TGCGCCAGCAGCCAGTCCCTATACCAGGGGGAAGAGACCCAGTACTTC; CDR3 protein: CASSQSLYQGEETQYF
J gene: TRBJ1-1; D gene: NA; clone size: NA; V gene: TRBV5-1; CDR3 DNA: TGCGCCAGCCTAGAAGCGGGTCGGACTGAAGCTTTCTTT; CDR3 protein: CASLEAGRTEAFF
J gene: TRBJ1-4; D gene: NA; clone size: NA; V gene: TRBV15; CDR3 DNA: TGTGCCACCAGCAGAGATGTCTCGGGTTTTTCAACTAATGAAAAACTGTTTTTT; CDR3 protein: CATSRDVSGFSTNEKLFF
J gene: TRBJ1-3; D gene: NA; clone size: NA; V gene: TRBV9; CDR3 DNA: TGTGCCAGCAGCGTGGAAGATGGGGGAAACACCATATATTTT; CDR3 protein: CASSVEDGGNTIYF
J gene: TRBJ1-2; D gene: TRBD1; clone size: NA; V gene: TRBV7-9; CDR3 DNA: TGTGCCAGCAGCCCGCTGGGACAGGGGGATGGCTACACCTTC; CDR3 protein: CASSPLGQGDGYTF
J gene: TRBJ1-2; D gene: NA; clone size: NA; V gene: TRBV12-3/TRBV12-4; CDR3 DNA: TGTGCCAGCAGGACTAACTATGGCTACACCTTC; CDR3 protein: CASRTNYGYTF
J gene: TRBJ2-7; D gene: TRBD2; clone size: NA; V gene: TRBV28; CDR3 DNA: TGTGCCAGCAGTTTAAGACTAGCGCCTGACTACGAGCAGTACTTC; CDR3 protein: CASSLRLAPDYEQYF
J gene: TRBJ2-4; D gene: NA; clone size: few; V gene: TRBV7-2; CDR3 DNA: TGTGCCAGCAGCTTCCATACGGGTATTCAGTACTTC; CDR3 protein: CASSFHTGIQYF
J gene: TRBJ1-2; D gene: NA; clone size: few; V gene: TRBV12-3/TRBV12-4; CDR3 DNA: TGTGCCAGCAGTTCCCGGTCGGGGGGTAACTATGGCTACACCTTC; CDR3 protein: CASSSRSGGNYGYTF
J gene: TRBJ2-7; D gene: TRBD2; clone size: NA; V gene: TRBV27; CDR3 DNA: TGTGCCAGCACCCCTAGGGCTAGCGGGACCTACGAGCAGTACTTC; CDR3 protein: CASTPRASGTYEQYF
J gene: TRBJ1-1; D gene: NA; clone size: few; V gene: TRBV7-2; CDR3 DNA: TGTGCCAGCAAAGCCGGGGGGATGAACACTGAAGCTTTCTTT; CDR3 protein: CASKAGGMNTEAFF
J gene: TRBJ1-2; D gene: TRBD1; clone size: many; V gene: TRBV7-9; CDR3 DNA: TGTGCCAGCAGCTTAGGGGGACAGGGCTATGGCTACACCTTC; CDR3 protein: CASSLGGQGYGYTF
J gene: TRBJ2-5; D gene: TRBD1; clone size: NA; V gene: TRBV12-3/TRBV12-4; CDR3 DNA: TGTGCCAGCAGTTTCAGGAGAGGGACAGAAGAGACCCAGTACTTC; CDR3 protein: CASSFRRGTEETQYF
J gene: TRBJ1-2; D gene: TRBD1; clone size: few; V gene: TRBV25-1; CDR3 DNA: TGTGCCAGCAGTGATCCCTCAGGGGGCTTCGGCTACACCTTC; CDR3 protein: CASSDPSGGFGYTF
J gene: TRBJ2-1; D gene: TRBD2; clone size: few; V gene: TRBV2; CDR3 DNA: TGTGCCAGCAAGTCCATCTGGCGGGAGAAGTTCGAAGAGAAATACGATGAGCAGTTCTTC; CDR3 protein: CASKSIWREKFEEKYDEQFF
J gene: TRBJ1-1; D gene: NA; clone size: NA; V gene: TRBV6-2/TRBV6-3; CDR3 DNA: TGTGCCAGCAGTTACTCGAGGGGGGCGCATCAGAGAGCTTTCTTT; CDR3 protein: CASSYSRGAHQRAFF
J gene: TRBJ2-7; D gene: NA; clone size: NA; V gene: TRBV11-2; CDR3 DNA: TGTGCCAGCAGCTTAGGGCCGGGTGGGGCCTACGAGCAGTACTTC; CDR3 protein: CASSLGPGGAYEQYF
J gene: TRBJ1-2; D gene: TRBD1; clone size: once; V gene: TRBV6-2/TRBV6-3; CDR3 DNA: TGTGCCAGCAGTTACCCTTCGGACAGGGACTATGGCTACACCTTC; CDR3 protein: CASSYPSDRDYGYTF
J gene: TRBJ1-2; D gene: NA; clone size: NA; V gene: TRBV7-9; CDR3 DNA: TGTGCCAGCAGCTTAGGAGCCTATGGCTACACCTTC; CDR3 protein: CASSLGAYGYTF
J gene: TRBJ1-2; D gene: TRBD1; clone size: NA; V gene: TRBV28; CDR3 DNA: TGTGCCAGCAGGGACAGGGGAAGAGAAGGCTACACCTTC; CDR3 protein: CASRDRGREGYTF
J gene: TRBJ2-2; D gene: NA; clone size: NA; V gene: TRBV25-1; CDR3 DNA: TGTGCCAGCAGCAGGGGTTACACCGGGGAGCTGTTTTTT; CDR3 protein: CASSRGYTGELFF
J gene: TRBJ2-2; D gene: TRBD2; clone size: NA; V gene: TRBV7-2; CDR3 DNA: TGTGCCAGCAGCCCTTCAGCGGGGGGTAGCACCGGGGAGCTGTTTTTT; CDR3 protein: CASSPSAGGSTGELFF
J gene: TRBJ1-1; D gene: NA; clone size: few; V gene: TRBV7-2; CDR3 DNA: TGTGCCAGCAGCCAGGGGAGGGGGACTGAAGCTTTCTTT; CDR3 protein: CASSQGRGTEAFF
J gene: TRBJ2-3; D gene: NA; clone size: few; V gene: TRBV9; CDR3 DNA: TGTGCCAGCAGCGTAAGGGGGGACACAGATACGCAGTATTTT; CDR3 protein: CASSVRGDTDTQYF
J gene: TRBJ1-2; D gene: NA; clone size: NA; V gene: TRBV29-1; CDR3 DNA: TGCAGCGTTGAAGATGTTAGGGTGGGGGGCTACACCTTC; CDR3 protein: CSVEDVRVGGYTF